The 12 T cell receptor beta chains listed next were all sequenced from one sample in a study of T cells in Graves' hyperthyroidism and ophthalmopathy. The CDR3 regions of TCR beta were amplified from RNA transcripts. In the first-round RT-PCR of the TCR CDR3, the HTBI primer set was used. TCRdb recomputed calls from the multiplex PCR reads with MiXCR, one row per CDR3 protein. The sample contains a few hundred thousand distinct CDR3 sequences, more than 12% of which appear only once. The source material was blood. The receptors were gathered from a woman aged 40 to 50 with Graves' hyperthyroidism that later progressed to Graves' ophthalmopathy.

This clonotype was recorded at least ten times. This chain joins TRBV28 and TRBJ2-3; possibly TRBD2 for D (6 bases). This CDR3 comprises 16 residues. The V and J ends lost 3 bases and 2 bases respectively, with 15 bases between them. Germline CDR1 reads MDHEN; CDR2 reads SYDVKM. The CDR3, as DNA: TGTGCCAGCAGTTTTACGGGGGAGGTACTCACAGATACGCAGTATTTT. It specifies CASSFTGEVLTDTQYF.

In this sample, this clonotype turned up many times. The rearrangement uses TRBV28 and TRBJ1-1, with D maybe TRBD1 (5 bases). The CDR3 length is 14 residues. The ends were cut back, 3 bases at V and 1 base at J, with 9 bases in the middle. CDR1 is MDHEN, CDR2 SYDVKM, per germline. The CDR3 reads CASSLQGGNTEAFF. The CDR3 nucleotides read TGTGCCAGCAGTTTGCAGGGTGGGAACACTGAAGCTTTCTTT. Full variable domain (rest looked up from reference TRBV28 and TRBJ1-1): DVKVTQSSRYLVKRTGEKVFLECVQDMDHENMFWYRQDPGLGLRLIYFSYDVKMKEKGDIPEGYSVSREKKERFSLILESASTNQTSMYLCASSLQGGNTEAFFGQGTRLTVV.

This sequence joins TRBV11-1 and TRBJ2-3; possible D gene TRBD1, 5 bases. This CDR3 is 14 amino acids long. V lost 8 bases and J lost 6, with 18 bases in between. Germline V gene lookup returns CDR1 SGHAT and CDR2 FQDESV (reference sequence). The CDR3 DNA sequence: TGTGCCAGCGCCCAGACAGTTGGTGTCGATACGCAGTATTTT. It yields the protein CASAQTVGVDTQYF.

Turning to this clonotype: A much larger clone is a single base away; this may be a read error. V is TRBV28 and J is TRBJ2-1, with TRBD1 matching over 7 bases. Germline V CDR1 and CDR2: MDHEN, SYDVKM. After removal of 8 bases from V and 3 bases from J, the junction contained 10 bases not matched to a gene. The CDR3 is made up of 15 amino acids. CDR3 amino acids: CASGRRDRSYNEQFF. The DNA of the CDR3 is TGTGCCAGCGGCCGACGGGACAGAAGCTACAATGAGCAGTTCTTC.

This clonotype was seen at least ten times. The junction shows a germline mismatch at one end, possibly a read error. CDR3 sequence: CASSVGTGVSPLHF. CDR3 DNA: TGTGCCAGCAGCGTAGGGACAGGGGTATCACCCCTCCACTTT. The rearrangement joins TRBV13 to TRBJ1-6; 10 bases line up with TRBD1. Per germline, CDR1 PRHDT and CDR2 FYEKMQ (reference sequence). CDR3 length equals 14 residues.

A word on this clonotype: A read error may be the cause here, since a much bigger clone is one base away. The chain links TRBV20-1 to TRBJ2-6; weak D call: TRBD1 (6 bases). CDR1 and CDR2 (germline): DFQATT, SNEGSKA (reference sequence). V was cut by 2 bases and J by 0 bases, with 20 bases left in between. This CDR3 comprises 19 residues. CDR3 nucleotides: TGCAGTGCTAGATCCGGGACAACCGAACAGAGCTCTGGGGCCAACGTCCTGACTTTC. It translates to CSARSGTTEQSSGANVLTF.

This rearrangement joins TRBV20-1 to TRBJ1-1; D remains ambiguous. There are 13 residues in the CDR3. Germline loops: CDR1 DFQATT, CDR2 SNEGSKA (reference sequence). V lost 4 bases to trimming and J lost 3 bases, with 12 bases between them. CDR3 region: CSATRQWDTEAFF. CDR3 bases: TGCAGTGCTACACGGCAGTGGGACACTGAAGCTTTCTTT.

This clonotype was recorded many times. The V call is TRBV9, the J call TRBJ1-1, with 8 bases fitting TRBD1. Trimming at V came to 0 bases and at J to 4 bases, leaving 5 bases not matched to a gene. The germline V gene encodes CDR1 SGDLS and CDR2 YYNGEE. The CDR3 runs to 15 residues. DNA of the CDR3: TGTGCCAGCAGCGTAGATCAGGGGGCGGGCACTGAAGCTTTCTTT. Translated: CASSVDQGAGTEAFF.

This clonotype appeared many times. The rearrangement uses TRBV11-3 and TRBJ2-1; TRBD2 aligns across 8 bases. Germline V gene data show CDR1 as SGHNT and CDR2 as YENEEA. The CDR3 covers 16 residues. V lost 0 bases and J lost 0; bases outside the gene matches: 1. The DNA for the CDR3 is TGTGCCAGCAGCTTAGACGGGACTAGCTCCTACAATGAGCAGTTCTTC. Its protein product is CASSLDGTSSYNEQFF. The full variable domain, with the rest looked up from reference TRBV11-3 and TRBJ2-1, is EAGVVQSPRYKIIEKKQPVAFWCNPISGHNTLYWYLQNLGQGPELLIRYENEEAVDDSQLPKDRFSAERLKGVDSTLKIQPAELGDSAVYLCASSLDGTSSYNEQFFGPGTRLTVL.

This clonotype has a handful of counts. V usage is TRBV15 and J usage is TRBJ1-3, with D unresolved. Germline CDR1 reads LNHNV; CDR2 reads YYDKDF (reference sequence). V lost 1 base, J lost 0 bases, and 13 bases lay in between. The CDR3 loop spans 17 amino acids. The CDR3 loop is CATSRGDPQASGNTIYF. The CDR3 DNA reads as TGTGCCACCAGCAGAGGAGACCCTCAGGCCTCTGGAAACACCATATATTTT.

This clonotype was seen at least ten times. The J gene is TRBJ2-5, the V gene TRBV3-1; 8 bases align to TRBD2. This CDR3 has 13 residues. The V gene's germline CDR1 is LGHDT and CDR2 YNNKEL (reference sequence). The J segment lost 5 bases and the V segment lost 9 bases, leaving 8 bases of the junction unmatched. The DNA for the CDR3 is TGTGCCAGTTCCGAGCGGGAGCGCGAGACCCAGTACTTC. Amino acids: CASSERERETQYF.

The genes are TRBV5-1 and TRBJ2-1; weak D call: TRBD1 (5 bases). Trimming took off 1 base at V and 8 bases at J, with 10 bases between the two ends. This CDR3 comprises 13 residues. CDR1 and CDR2 from the germline V gene are SGHRS and YFSETQ. CDR3 sequence reads: CASSLRGGYEQFF. CDR3 nucleotide sequence: TGCGCCAGCAGCTTGAGGGGCGGCTATGAGCAGTTCTTC.